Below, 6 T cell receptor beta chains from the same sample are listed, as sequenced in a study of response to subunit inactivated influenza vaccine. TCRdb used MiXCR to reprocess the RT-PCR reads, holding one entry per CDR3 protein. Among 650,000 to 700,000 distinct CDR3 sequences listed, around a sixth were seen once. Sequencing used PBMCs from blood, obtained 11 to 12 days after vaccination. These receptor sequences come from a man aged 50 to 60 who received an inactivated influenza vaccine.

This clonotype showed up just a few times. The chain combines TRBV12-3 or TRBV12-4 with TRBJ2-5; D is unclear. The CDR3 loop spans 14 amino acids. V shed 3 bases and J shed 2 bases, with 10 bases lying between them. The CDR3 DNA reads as TGTGCCAGCAGTTTTACTCGGCTTCAAGAGACCCAGTACTTC. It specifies CASSFTRLQETQYF.

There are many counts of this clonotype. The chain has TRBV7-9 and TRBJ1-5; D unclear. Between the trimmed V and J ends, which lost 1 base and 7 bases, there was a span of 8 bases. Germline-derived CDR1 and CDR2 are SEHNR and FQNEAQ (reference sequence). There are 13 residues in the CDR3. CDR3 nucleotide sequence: TGTGCCAGCAGCTTAGGCGGGAGGCAGCCCCAGCATTTT. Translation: CASSLGGRQPQHF.

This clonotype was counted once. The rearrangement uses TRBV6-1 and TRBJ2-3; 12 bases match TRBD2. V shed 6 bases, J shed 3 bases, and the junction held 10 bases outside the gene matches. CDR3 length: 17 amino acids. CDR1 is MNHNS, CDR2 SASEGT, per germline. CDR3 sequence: CASSTGTSGSATDTQYF. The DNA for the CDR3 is TGTGCCAGCAGCACCGGGACTAGCGGGTCGGCAACAGATACGCAGTATTTT.

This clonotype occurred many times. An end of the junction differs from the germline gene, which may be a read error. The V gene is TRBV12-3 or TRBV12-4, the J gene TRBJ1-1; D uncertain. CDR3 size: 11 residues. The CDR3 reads CASTRNTEAFF. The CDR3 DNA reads TGCGCCAGCACAAGGAACACTGAAGCTTTCTTT.

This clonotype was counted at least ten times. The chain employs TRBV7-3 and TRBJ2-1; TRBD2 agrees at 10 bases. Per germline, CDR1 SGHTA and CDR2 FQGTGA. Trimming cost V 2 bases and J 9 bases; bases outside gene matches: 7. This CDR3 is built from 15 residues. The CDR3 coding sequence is TGTGCCAGCAGCTTAGGGCTAGCGGGAGCTACTGAGCAGTTCTTC. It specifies CASSLGLAGATEQFF. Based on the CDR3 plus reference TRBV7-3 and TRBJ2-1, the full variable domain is GAGVSQTPSNKVTEKGKYVELRCDPISGHTALYWYRQSLGQGPEFLIYFQGTGAADDSGLPNDRFFAVRPEGSVSTLKIQRTERGDSAVYLCASSLGLAGATEQFFGPGTRLTVL.

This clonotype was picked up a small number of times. CDR3 sequence reads: CASSLRQGTNEKLFF. The CDR3 DNA follows: TGTGCCAGCTCACTCAGACAGGGGACTAATGAAAAACTGTTTTTT. The chain links TRBV18 to TRBJ1-4, with TRBD1 matching 8 bases. The CDR3 covers 15 residues. Germline CDR1 is KGHSH and CDR2 is LQKENI. The junction had 3 bases not matched to a gene; V was cut back by 4 bases and J by 2 bases. Complete variable domain (other parts from reference TRBV18 and TRBJ1-4): NAGVMQNPRHLVRRRGQEARLRCSPMKGHSHVYWYRQLPEEGLKFMVYLQKENIIDESGMPKERFSAEFPKEGPSILRIQQVVRGDSAAYFCASSLRQGTNEKLFFGSGTQLSVL.